This T cell receptor (beta chain) was captured in a study of blood T cell repertoires in COVID-19. Looking at the study overall: Sources were T cells, B-cell-depleted T cells, or PBMCs; the material itself was cDNA or gDNA.

Germline lookup yields CDR1 LGHDT and CDR2 YNNKEL (reference sequence). Between the trimmed V and J ends, which lost 3 bases and 7 bases, there was a span of 19 bases. The CDR3 is 17 residues long. Seattle researchers signed up patients amid active infection and tracked them longitudinally. Per the study methods: From reference gene primer amplification, estimates of nucleated cell counts were derived. The table came from immunoSEQ multiplex PCR; TCRdb's copy has only in-frame clones and leaves some out. D and trimming were read from the DNA, whereas the V and J calls and clone size are those reported in that table. The table includes some 200,000 clones, 84% detected once.

The sequenced sample was peripheral blood. This TCR came from a woman between 70 and 85 years old with COVID-19, enrolled during active disease. The rearrangement joins TRBV3-1 (or the pseudogene TRBV3-2) to TRBJ1-6; a weak D match, TRBD1 (6 bases). The CDR3 spells CASSQLQGSTVNSPLHF. The CDR3 DNA reads TGTGCCAGCAGCCAGCTACAGGGCAGCACCGTCAATTCACCCCTCCACTTT.